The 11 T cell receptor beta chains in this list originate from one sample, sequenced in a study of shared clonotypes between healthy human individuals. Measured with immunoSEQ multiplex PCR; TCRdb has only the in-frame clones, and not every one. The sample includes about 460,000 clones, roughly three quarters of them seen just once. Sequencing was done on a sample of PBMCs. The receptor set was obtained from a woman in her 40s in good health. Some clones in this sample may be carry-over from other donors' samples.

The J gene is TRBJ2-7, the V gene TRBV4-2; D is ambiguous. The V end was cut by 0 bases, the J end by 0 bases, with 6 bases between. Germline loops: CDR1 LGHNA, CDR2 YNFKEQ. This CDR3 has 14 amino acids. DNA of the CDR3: TGTGCCAGCAGCCAAGATGAAAGCTCCTACGAGCAGTACTTC. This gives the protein CASSQDESSYEQYF.

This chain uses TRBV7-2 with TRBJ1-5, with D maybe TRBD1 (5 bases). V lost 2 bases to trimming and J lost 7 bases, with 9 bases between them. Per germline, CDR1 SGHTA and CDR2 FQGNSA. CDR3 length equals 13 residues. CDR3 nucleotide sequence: TGTGCCAGCAGCTTACAGGGTAGGCAGCCCCAGCATTTT. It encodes CASSLQGRQPQHF.

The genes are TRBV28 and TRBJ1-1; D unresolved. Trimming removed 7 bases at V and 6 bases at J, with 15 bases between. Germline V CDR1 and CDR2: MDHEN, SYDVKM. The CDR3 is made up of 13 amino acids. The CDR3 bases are TGTGCCAGCACCACGGCAGTACCGTCTGAAGCTTTCTTT. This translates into CASTTAVPSEAFF.

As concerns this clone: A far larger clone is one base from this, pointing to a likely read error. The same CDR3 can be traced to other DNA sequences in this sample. CDR3 protein: CASSLRRGYYQPQHF. The CDR3 region has the DNA TGTGCCAGCAGTTTGAGAAGAGGGTATTACCAGCCCCAGCATTTT. The rearrangement links TRBV28 to TRBJ1-5, with unresolved D. Looked up from germline, CDR1 is MDHEN and CDR2 is SYDVKM. Trimming took 3 bases from V and 7 from J, leaving 16 bases between them. CDR3 length: 15 residues.

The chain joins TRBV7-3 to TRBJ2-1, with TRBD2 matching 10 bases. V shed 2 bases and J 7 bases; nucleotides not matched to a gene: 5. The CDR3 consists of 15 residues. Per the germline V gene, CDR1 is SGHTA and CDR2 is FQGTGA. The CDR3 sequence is CASSLFLAGENEQFF. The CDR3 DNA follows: TGTGCCAGCAGCTTATTCCTAGCGGGAGAGAATGAGCAGTTCTTC.

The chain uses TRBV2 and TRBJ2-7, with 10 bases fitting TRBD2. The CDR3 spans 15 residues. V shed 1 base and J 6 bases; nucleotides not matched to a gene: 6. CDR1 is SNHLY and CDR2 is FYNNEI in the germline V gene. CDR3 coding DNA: TGTGCCAGCAGTGAAGAACCCCTAGCGGGAGCCGAGCAGTACTTC. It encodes CASSEEPLAGAEQYF.

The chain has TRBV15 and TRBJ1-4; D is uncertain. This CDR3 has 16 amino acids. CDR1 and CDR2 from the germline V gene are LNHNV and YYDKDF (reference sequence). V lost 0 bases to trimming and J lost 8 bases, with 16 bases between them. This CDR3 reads CATSRDHPVKGEKLFF. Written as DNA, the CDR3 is TGTGCCACCAGCAGAGATCACCCTGTGAAGGGCGAAAAACTGTTTTTT.

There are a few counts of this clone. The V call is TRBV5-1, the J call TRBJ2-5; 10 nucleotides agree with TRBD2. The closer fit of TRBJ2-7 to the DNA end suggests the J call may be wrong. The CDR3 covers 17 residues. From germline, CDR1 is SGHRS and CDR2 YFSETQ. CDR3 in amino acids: CASSLATSGLRPYEQYF. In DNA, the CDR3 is TGCGCCAGCAGCTTGGCGACTAGCGGGCTGAGGCCCTACGAGCAGTACTTC.

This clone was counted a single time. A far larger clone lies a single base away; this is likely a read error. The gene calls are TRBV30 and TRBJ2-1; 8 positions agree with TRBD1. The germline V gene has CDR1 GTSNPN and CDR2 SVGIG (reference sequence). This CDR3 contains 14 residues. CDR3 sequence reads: CAGLRQGSYNERFF. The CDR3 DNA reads TGTGCCGGCTTACGACAGGGGTCTTACAATGAGCGGTTCTTC.

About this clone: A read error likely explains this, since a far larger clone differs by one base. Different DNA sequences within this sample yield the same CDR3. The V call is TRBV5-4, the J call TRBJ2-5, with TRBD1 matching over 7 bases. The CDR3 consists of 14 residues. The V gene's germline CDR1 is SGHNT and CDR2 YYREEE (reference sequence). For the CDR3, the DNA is TGCGCCAGCAGCTTGGGGGACAGAGAAGAGACCCAGTACTTC. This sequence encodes CASSLGDREETQYF.

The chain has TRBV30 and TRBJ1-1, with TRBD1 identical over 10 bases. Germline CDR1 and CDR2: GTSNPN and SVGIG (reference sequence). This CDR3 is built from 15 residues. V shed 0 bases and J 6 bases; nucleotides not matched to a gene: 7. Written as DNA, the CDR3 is TGTGCCTGGAGTGTTGGGACAGGGGTCGCCGCTGAAGCTTTCTTT. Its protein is CAWSVGTGVAAEAFF.